This TCR beta chain came from a study of blood T cell repertoires in COVID-19. For the study at large: The United States, Italy and Spain supplied acute and convalescent COVID-19 samples. PBMCs, B-cell-depleted T cells, or T cells provided the cDNA or gDNA that made up the material.

This clone has only one observation. The germline V gene encodes CDR1 MNHEY and CDR2 SMNVEV (reference sequence). Trimming removed 7 bases from V and 3 bases from J; junction bases left unmatched: 8. The CDR3 covers 14 residues. The table came from immunoSEQ multiplex PCR; TCRdb's copy has only in-frame clones and leaves some out. The table shows under 200,000 clones, with 80% to 85% occurring only once. Sequencing was performed on peripheral blood. The sequence was obtained from a man younger than 30 with active or convalescent COVID-19. J is TRBJ2-7 and V is TRBV27, with TRBD1 matching 8 bases. CDR3 residues: CASMGQGAFYEQYF. Written as DNA, the CDR3 is TGTGCCAGCATGGGGCAGGGGGCTTTCTACGAGCAGTACTTC.